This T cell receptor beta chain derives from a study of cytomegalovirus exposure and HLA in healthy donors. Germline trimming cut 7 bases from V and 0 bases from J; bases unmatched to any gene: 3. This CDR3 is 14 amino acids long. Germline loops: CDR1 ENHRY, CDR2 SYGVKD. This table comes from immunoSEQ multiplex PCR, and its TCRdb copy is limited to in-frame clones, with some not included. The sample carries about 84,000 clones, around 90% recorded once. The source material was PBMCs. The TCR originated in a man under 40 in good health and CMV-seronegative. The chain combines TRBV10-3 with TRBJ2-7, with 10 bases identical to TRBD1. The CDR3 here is CAIMGQGTSYEQYF. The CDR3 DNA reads TGTGCCATCATGGGACAGGGGACCTCCTACGAGCAGTACTTC.